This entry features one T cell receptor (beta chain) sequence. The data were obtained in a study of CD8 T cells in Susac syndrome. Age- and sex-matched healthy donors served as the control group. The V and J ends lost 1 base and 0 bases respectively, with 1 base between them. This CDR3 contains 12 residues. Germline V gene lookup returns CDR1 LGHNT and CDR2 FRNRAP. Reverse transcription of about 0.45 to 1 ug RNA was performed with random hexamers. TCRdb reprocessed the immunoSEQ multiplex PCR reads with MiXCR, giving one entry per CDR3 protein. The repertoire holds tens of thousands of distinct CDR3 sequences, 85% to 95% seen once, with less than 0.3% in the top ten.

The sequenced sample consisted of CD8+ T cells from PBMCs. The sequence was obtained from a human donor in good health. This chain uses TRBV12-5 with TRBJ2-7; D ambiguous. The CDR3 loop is CASGLASYEQYF. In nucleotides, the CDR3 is TGTGCTAGTGGTTTGGCCTCCTACGAGCAGTACTTC.